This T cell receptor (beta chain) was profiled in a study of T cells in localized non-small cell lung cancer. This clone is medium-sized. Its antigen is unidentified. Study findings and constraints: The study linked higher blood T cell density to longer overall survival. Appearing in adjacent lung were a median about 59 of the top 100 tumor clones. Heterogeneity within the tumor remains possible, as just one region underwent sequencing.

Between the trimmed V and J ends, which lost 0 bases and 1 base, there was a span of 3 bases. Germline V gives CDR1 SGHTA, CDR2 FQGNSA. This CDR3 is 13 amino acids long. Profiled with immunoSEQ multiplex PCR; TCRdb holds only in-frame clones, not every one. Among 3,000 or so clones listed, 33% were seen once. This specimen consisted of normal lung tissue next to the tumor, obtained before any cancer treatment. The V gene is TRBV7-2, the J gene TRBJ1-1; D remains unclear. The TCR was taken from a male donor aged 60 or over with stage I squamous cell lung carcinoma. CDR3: CASSLAGNTEAFF. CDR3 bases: TGTGCCAGCAGCTTAGCTGGGAACACTGAAGCTTTCTTT.